A single sample is the source of the 28 T cell receptor beta chains below, sequenced in a study of T cells after yellow fever vaccination (dated by TCRdb to between 2018 and 2021). Library preparation was by 5' RACE. TCRdb names Illumina NovaSeq 6000 as the instrument used. The public reads were quality trimmed at Q25 with fastp and then assembled into clones with MiXCR by TCRdb, keeping productive beta chains. Every CDR3 protein is listed once, alongside the most common genes and DNA of its rows. Here the sample has about 350,000 distinct CDR3 sequences; about an eighth occur a single time. Clones ranked in the top ten supply approximately 3.3% of the sample. Explained via the paper, the treatment or condition label denotes: live attenuated yellow fever vaccine strain. The specimen comprised CD4+ T cells sorted from PBMCs, sampled 15 days after the yellow fever booster vaccination. These receptors came from a young man who received the YFV17D yellow fever vaccine.

This chain links TRBV6-5 with TRBJ2-7; 8 nucleotides align to TRBD1. J gave up 5 bases and V 2 bases, and 8 bases lay outside the gene matches. Germline loops: CDR1 MNHEY, CDR2 SVGAGI. This CDR3 has 15 residues. DNA for the CDR3: TGTGCCAGCAGTTACAGAGGCAGGGGGCTCAACGAGCAGTACTTC. This codes for CASSYRGRGLNEQYF.

The table lists this clonotype with a few counts. This chain connects TRBV7-9 to TRBJ1-1, with a weak D call TRBD1 (5 bases). CDR1 SEHNR and CDR2 FQNEAQ come from the germline V gene (reference sequence). The V end lost 4 bases, the J end lost 1 base, and 13 bases lay between the germline ends. This CDR3 is 15 amino acids long. The CDR3 bases are TGTGCCAGCAGCTCCCGTTCGACAGAGAACACTGAAGCTTTCTTT. Its protein product is CASSSRSTENTEAFF.

The gene calls are TRBV11-2 and TRBJ2-2; D could derive from TRBD1 or TRBD2 (6 bases each). V dropped 5 bases and J dropped 2 bases, with 12 bases sitting between them. The CDR3 covers 15 residues. The germline gives CDR1 SGHAT, CDR2 FQNNGV. The CDR3 spells CASSRKGGNTGELFF. Here the CDR3 DNA reads TGTGCCAGCAGCAGGAAGGGGGGAAACACCGGGGAGCTGTTTTTT. The entire variable domain, with the rest obtained from reference TRBV11-2 and TRBJ2-2, is as follows: EAGVAQSPRYKIIEKRQSVAFWCNPISGHATLYWYQQILGQGPKLLIQFQNNGVVDDSQLPKDRFSAERLKGVDSTLKIQPAKLEDSAVYLCASSRKGGNTGELFFGEGSRLTVL.

This clonotype was found a few times. The V and J genes are TRBV29-1 and TRBJ2-3; the D is unclear. V was shortened by 4 bases and J by 0 bases, with 8 bases between the two germline ends. This CDR3 has 13 amino acids. Germline CDR1 reads SQVTM; CDR2 reads ANQGSEA. The CDR3 DNA reads TGCAGCGTTGTCCGAGCAAGCACAGATACGCAGTATTTT. This encodes CSVVRASTDTQYF.

CDR3 sequence (DNA): TGTGCCATCAAGCCGGAGGGCAGGGGCAGCACAGATACGCAGTATTTT. It specifies CAIKPEGRGSTDTQYF. The chain joins TRBV10-3 to TRBJ2-3; D assignment may be TRBD1 or TRBD2 (6 bases each). The length of the CDR3 is 16 residues. V was pared by 7 bases and J by 0 bases, with 17 bases between. Germline CDR1 is ENHRY and CDR2 is SYGVKD.

The gene calls are TRBV20-1 and TRBJ1-1, with D hard to call. Trimming stripped 0 bases from V and 1 base from J, with 12 bases between. CDR1 is DFQATT, CDR2 SNEGSKA, per germline (reference sequence). The CDR3 has 15 amino acids. The CDR3 here is CSARDPRSSNTEAFF. The CDR3 DNA sequence: TGCAGTGCTAGAGATCCCAGGTCCTCGAACACTGAAGCTTTCTTT.

The CDR3 sequence is CASSAEFGGGETQYF. CDR3 sequence (DNA): TGCGCCAGCAGCGCGGAGTTCGGGGGTGGTGAGACCCAGTACTTC. J is TRBJ2-5 and V is TRBV4-3, with D tentatively TRBD2 (6 bases). Trimming took off 5 bases at V and 5 bases at J, with 18 bases between the two ends. CDR3 length: 15 amino acids. Per germline, CDR1 LGHNA and CDR2 YSLEER.

This clonotype was seen more than once but under ten times. The DNA for the CDR3 is TGCGCCAGCAGCCAAGGTCCGGGACAGGGGGCTAATCAGCCCCAGCATTTT. Translating it yields CASSQGPGQGANQPQHF. The gene calls are TRBV4-1 and TRBJ1-5; TRBD1 agrees at 12 bases. The CDR3 contains 17 residues. Germline CDR1 is MGHRA and CDR2 is YSYEKL. Germline trimming cut 1 base from V and 4 bases from J; bases unmatched to any gene: 5.

The chain employs TRBV29-1 and TRBJ2-5, with 7 bases that match TRBD1. This CDR3 is 12 amino acids long. CDR1 SQVTM and CDR2 ANQGSEA come from the germline V gene. V shed 4 bases and J 3 bases; nucleotides not matched to a gene: 2. The chain's CDR3 is CSVGQGKETQYF. In DNA, the CDR3 is TGCAGCGTTGGACAGGGTAAAGAGACCCAGTACTTC.

V and J are TRBV12-3 or TRBV12-4 and TRBJ2-7; D possibly corresponds to TRBD2 (6 bases). CDR3 length: 17 residues. V lost 3 bases and J lost 0, with 18 bases in between. CDR3 region: CASSFPRGMVSSYEQYV. DNA for the CDR3: TGTGCCAGCAGTTTCCCGCGGGGAATGGTTAGCTCCTACGAGCAGTACGTC.

This chain joins TRBV12-3 or TRBV12-4 and TRBJ1-1, with 9 bases aligning to TRBD1. V shed 6 bases and J 10 bases; nucleotides not matched to a gene: 9. This CDR3 spans 13 amino acids. CDR3 DNA sequence: TGTGCCAGCAGCTCAAAGGTGACAGGGGGAGCTTTCTTT. Amino acids: CASSSKVTGGAFF.

The chain carries TRBV19 and TRBJ1-1; D remains unclear. Trimming stripped 3 bases from V and 1 base from J, with 12 bases between. This CDR3 has 15 amino acids. Germline V lookup: CDR1 LNHDA, CDR2 SQIVND (reference sequence). The CDR3 protein is CASSISPYKNTEAFF. CDR3 sequence (DNA): TGTGCCAGTAGTATCAGTCCCTACAAGAACACTGAAGCTTTCTTT.

The table lists this clonotype with many counts. The chain recombines TRBV7-9 with TRBJ1-1, with 7 nucleotides matching TRBD1. J gave up 8 bases and V 3 bases, and 6 bases lay outside the gene matches. The length of the CDR3 is 13 residues. Per germline, CDR1 SEHNR and CDR2 FQNEAQ (reference sequence). The CDR3 here is CASSFTEGAEAFF. CDR3 nucleotide sequence: TGTGCCAGCAGCTTTACCGAGGGGGCGGAAGCTTTCTTT.

The sample holds a few counts of this clonotype. The chain joins TRBV6-5 to TRBJ2-3, with a possible D match to TRBD2 (5 bases). CDR1 is MNHEY and CDR2 is SVGAGI in the germline V gene. V was shortened by 2 bases and J by 7 bases, with 19 bases between the two germline ends. The CDR3 runs 16 residues. CDR3 nucleotide sequence: TGTGCCAGCAGTTACGGGTCGCGGGCGGCTTACCATACGCAGTATTTT. Translation gives CASSYGSRAAYHTQYF.

The chain has TRBV19 and TRBJ2-2; D may match TRBD1 or TRBD2 (5 bases each). Trimming took 3 bases from V and 6 from J, leaving 14 bases between them. In germline, CDR1 is LNHDA, CDR2 SQIVND (reference sequence). The CDR3 runs 15 residues. CDR3 sequence (DNA): TGTGCCAGTAGTATCTGGGGGTCGTATCCCGGGGAGCTGTTTTTT. As protein: CASSIWGSYPGELFF.

This clonotype was counted many times. V and J are TRBV9 and TRBJ1-2, with D hard to call. Per germline, CDR1 SGDLS and CDR2 YYNGEE. The CDR3 consists of 16 residues. V lost 3 bases and J 0 bases, leaving 15 bases between the germline ends. The CDR3 loop is CASSAGRSRANYGYTF. The CDR3 DNA reads TGTGCCAGCAGCGCTGGTAGGTCCCGAGCTAACTATGGCTACACCTTC. The whole variable domain, filled in from reference TRBV9 and TRBJ1-2, reads DSGVTQTPKHLITATGQRVTLRCSPRSGDLSVYWYQQSLDQGLQFLIQYYNGEERAKGNILERFSAQQFPDLHSELNLSSLELGDSALYFCASSAGRSRANYGYTFGSGTRLTVV.

The chain employs TRBV7-8 and TRBJ2-5; D is ambiguous. This CDR3 has 13 residues. The germline V gene has CDR1 SGHVS and CDR2 FQNEAQ. V lost 2 bases, J lost 5 bases, and 9 bases lay in between. Here the CDR3 reads CASSLRVGETQYF. CDR3 DNA: TGTGCCAGCAGCTTAAGGGTAGGGGAGACCCAGTACTTC.

This clonotype was picked up a small number of times. The V gene is TRBV7-9, the J gene TRBJ2-5; a weak D match, TRBD2 (6 bases). CDR1 and CDR2 from the germline V gene are SEHNR and FQNEAQ (reference sequence). Trimming removed 4 bases at V and 5 bases at J, with 11 bases between. The CDR3 runs 13 residues. As DNA, the CDR3 is TGTGCCAGCAGCTCCCGGGGGTGGGAGACCCAGTACTTC. Translation: CASSSRGWETQYF.

This chain connects TRBV18 to TRBJ2-3; D is perhaps TRBD1 (6 bases). Germline V gene data show CDR1 as KGHSH and CDR2 as LQKENI. CDR3 size: 15 residues. Between the trimmed V and J ends, which lost 3 bases and 6 bases, there was a span of 16 bases. The CDR3 nucleotides are TGTGCCAGCTCACCCCGGCAGGGGTCCATCGATACGCAGTATTTT. This encodes CASSPRQGSIDTQYF.

This clonotype was seen a few times. The chain uses TRBV12-3 or TRBV12-4 and TRBJ1-5; tentatively, D is TRBD1 (6 bases). CDR3 length: 13 residues. Trimming took off 5 bases at V and 7 bases at J, with 12 bases between the two ends. The CDR3 nucleotides read TGTGCCAGCAGTCCGGACAGATCGCAGCCCCAGCATTTT. Its protein product is CASSPDRSQPQHF.

The chain recombines TRBV9 with TRBJ1-1; D gene uncertain. Germline CDR1 reads SGDLS; CDR2 reads YYNGEE. The V gene lost 4 bases and the J gene lost 3 bases, with 10 bases spanning the gap. CDR3 size: 13 residues. The CDR3 is CASSRKWDTEAFF. The CDR3 DNA reads TGTGCCAGCAGCAGGAAATGGGACACTGAAGCTTTCTTT. The whole variable domain, filled in from reference TRBV9 and TRBJ1-1, reads DSGVTQTPKHLITATGQRVTLRCSPRSGDLSVYWYQQSLDQGLQFLIQYYNGEERAKGNILERFSAQQFPDLHSELNLSSLELGDSALYFCASSRKWDTEAFFGQGTRLTVV.

This clonotype was observed a few times. This chain links TRBV5-5 with TRBJ2-3; TRBD2 aligns across 12 bases. Germline lookup yields CDR1 SGHKS and CDR2 YYEKEE (reference sequence). V dropped 2 bases and J dropped 5; count of bases not matched to a gene: 3. The CDR3 consists of 15 residues. This CDR3 is CASSLLAGGGDTQYF. The CDR3 nucleotides are TGTGCCAGCAGCTTACTAGCGGGGGGCGGAGATACGCAGTATTTT.

The chain uses TRBV5-4 and TRBJ2-3; D may match TRBD1 or TRBD2 (5 bases each). Deletions cut 1 base from V and 1 base from J, with 10 bases between. In germline, CDR1 is SGHNT, CDR2 YYREEE (reference sequence). The length of the CDR3 is 15 residues. CDR3 coding DNA: TGTGCCAGCAGCTTGTGGGGGTTACGCACAGATACGCAGTATTTT. It specifies CASSLWGLRTDTQYF. Drawing the rest from reference TRBV5-4 and TRBJ2-3, the complete variable domain is ETGVTQSPTHLIKTRGQQVTLRCSSQSGHNTVSWYQQALGQGPQFIFQYYREEENGRGNFPPRFSGLQFPNYSSELNVNALELDDSALYLCASSLWGLRTDTQYFGPGTRLTVL.

This chain connects TRBV3-1 to TRBJ2-7, with TRBD2 matching 10 bases. Germline V gene sequence: CDR1 LGHDT, CDR2 YNNKEL (reference sequence). CDR3 length: 15 residues. Trimming at V came to 1 base and at J to 4 bases, leaving 4 bases not matched to a gene. The chain's CDR3 is CASSQGTSGNYEQYF. The CDR3 DNA sequence: TGTGCCAGCAGCCAAGGGACTAGCGGAAATTACGAGCAGTACTTC.

This clonotype was found a few times. This rearrangement joins TRBV5-4 to TRBJ2-5; the D call may be TRBD1 or TRBD2 (6 bases each). The CDR3 loop spans 14 amino acids. Trimming took 4 bases from V and 4 from J, leaving 14 bases between them. Germline assignment: CDR1 SGHNT and CDR2 YYREEE (reference sequence). CDR3: CASSPWGARETQYF. The CDR3 DNA is TGTGCCAGCAGCCCATGGGGGGCCCGAGAGACCCAGTACTTC.

This clonotype was seen only a few times. V gene TRBV12-3 or TRBV12-4 combines with J gene TRBJ1-5, with a tentative D call TRBD1 (6 bases). The CDR3 runs to 13 residues. Trimming left V 4 bases short and J 6 bases short, with 10 bases between. CDR3 sequence: CASSSRGGQPQHF. CDR3 coding DNA: TGTGCCAGCAGTTCCAGGGGAGGTCAGCCCCAGCATTTT.

The chain is built from TRBV4-3 and TRBJ1-1; the D gene is possibly TRBD1 (6 bases). The V gene lost 2 bases and the J gene lost 6 bases, with 10 bases spanning the gap. Germline V gene sequence: CDR1 LGHNA, CDR2 YSLEER. This CDR3 comprises 13 residues. CDR3 DNA sequence: TGCGCCAGCAGCCAACAGGGGAGCCCTGAAGCTTTCTTT. Its protein is CASSQQGSPEAFF.

The rearrangement joins TRBV5-6 to TRBJ1-1; TRBD1 might be the D (5 bases). This CDR3 has 14 residues. Germline values: CDR1 SGHDT, CDR2 YYEEEE. Trimming removed 7 bases from V and 4 bases from J, with 17 bases in between. The CDR3 reads CASSVGARGTEAFF. The DNA for the CDR3 is TGTGCCAGCTCAGTAGGGGCTAGGGGCACTGAAGCTTTCTTT.